The T cell receptor beta chain described here comes from a study of cytomegalovirus exposure and HLA in healthy donors (dated by TCRdb to about 2017). Background on the whole study: An earlier analysis of about 530 of the donors reported 276 Gb of sequence data and 117 million unique TCR beta sequences obtained from about 180 million T cells. About 280 gigabases of sequencing data and 70 million to 100 million unique TCR sequences made up an early release that covered roughly 670 HLA-typed donors. Of the roughly 390 genotyped donors, over 80% were placed in the genetic ancestry cluster associated with self-reported Caucasian donors. The study aimed to test whether cataloging public T cell receptors could reveal signatures of past pathogen exposure. Using immunosequencing, the study profiled T cell repertoires from about 620 subjects and related those repertoires to cytomegalovirus serostatus. Along with the 666-subject first cohort, a separate validation cohort of about 110 different subjects was used. To predict cytomegalovirus infection status, the study brought together high-throughput TCR immunosequencing, statistical association of individual TCRs with disease status, and machine learning. A later analysis re-examined previously published TCR beta repertoires from more than 550 donors and added high-resolution HLA genotyping to investigate patterns of TCR occurrence. Rather than drawing on any new phenotypic data, the later analysis identified candidate immune exposures from TCR beta sequences and the way those sequences occurred across donors. An earlier analysis of some 600 of the donors applied high-throughput TCR beta sequencing to assess whether each TCR beta V gene segment acted as functional or pseudogenic. Donor age, sex, ethnicity and CMV serostatus were compiled together with the repertoire data. Genome-wide SNP genotypes for about 60% of the roughly 700 donors were used in a later genetic analysis, which treated that subset as a discovery cohort. All discovery cohort repertoires had been generated on a single sequencing platform. Class I and class II HLA loci were covered by the typing at four-digit resolution. The number of typed donors differed by locus: about 620-630 for A, B, C, DRB1 and DQB1; roughly 510 for DQA1; 606 for DPA1; and about 470 for DPB1. Roughly 5 DR-DQ haplotypes were handled as single units for association and clustering because linkage in the cohort was strong. Among about 410 genotyped donors of the cohort, an average of roughly 230,000 unique TCR beta nucleotide sequences was sequenced per donor, of which approximately 19% were non-productive.

The library was produced with the immunoSEQ multiplex PCR assay. The multiplex PCR relied on a mix of 60 forward primers for TCR Vbeta segments and 13 reverse primers for TCR Jbeta segments. A multiplex PCR assay on genomic DNA amplified the CDR3 region of rearranged TCR beta genes. Amplified TCR beta libraries were sequenced as 87-base-pair reads on the Illumina HiSeq System. Processing in the source paper ran as follows. Across the 500 to 850 repertoires, a later analysis counted approximately 75 million unique TCR beta chains, 8.5 million to 12 million of which were shared by at least two donors. Raw reads were error-corrected and collapsed into unique sequences by a nearest-neighbor algorithm in which closely related sequences were merged to remove PCR and sequencing errors. Alignment of CDR3 sequences to IMGT reference sequences was used to assign V, D and J gene segments. For a sequence to be retained, a match of at least six nucleotides was required to both a V gene segment and a J gene segment. A rearrangement was called productive if the CDR3 had no stop codons and remained in frame with V and J, and every other rearrangement was called non-productive. CDR3 was defined according to IMGT convention as the region running from the second conserved V-encoded cysteine to the conserved J-encoded phenylalanine. The earlier analysis of about 640 of the donors excluded any sequence lacking an unambiguous match to a single V gene segment. An earlier analysis of several hundred of the donors classified V segments as functional when productive rearrangements were above 56.7% and as segregating when the standard deviation between donors was above 5%. To diagnose cytomegalovirus status from the catalog of TCR beta chain sequences, a statistical classification framework was built. A later analysis assigned V and J genes by comparing TCR nucleotide sequences with IMGT/GENE-DB human TR gene sequences. Using the TCRdist pipeline, a later analysis assigned CDR3 sequences along with most-parsimonious VDJ recombination scenarios. In a later analysis, each TCR beta chain was defined by its CDR3 amino acid sequence together with its V-gene family, and reads without a unique V-gene family were excluded. In a later analysis, 450 to 600 highly shared, low-generation-probability nucleotide sequences were removed to address suspected cross-contamination and a sequencing artifact. For each public chain, a later analysis derived a clonal expansion index from normalized ranks of inferred template counts within each repertoire. A later analysis computed generation probabilities with a VDJ recombination model fitted to out-of-frame rearrangements, and checked the results against IGoR. In a later analysis, TCR-TCR, TCR-HLA and TCR-CMV co-occurrence was scored with hypergeometric tests, and a repertoire-size bias correction was applied to TCR pairs. To estimate false discovery rates, a later analysis permuted the HLA or CMV assignments 20 times. A later analysis grouped co-occurring TCRs with DBSCAN, adding TCRdist sequence similarity when clustering within HLA-allele-positive subsets. Repertoires with fewer than 30,000 or more than 120,000 public chains were left out of co-occurrence clustering, as were a handful of repertoires with anomalous nucleotide sharing. In TCRdb, the immuneACCESS table is reduced to in-frame sequences with V and J assigned. These tables do not hold every clone; where another copy was compared, an unresolved V gene accounts for under half, and the others remain unexplained. From that table come the V and J calls and clone size; the DNA was used to work out D and trimming. The sample data list roughly 190,000 clones, and over 65% of these were observed just once. The top ten clones comprise 2% to 3% of the sample.

The germline V end is reduced by 4 bases and the J end by 4 bases; junction bases left unmatched: 11. From the germline V gene, CDR1 is SGHRS and CDR2 is YFSETQ. The CDR3 has 17 amino acids, counting the end cysteine and phenylalanine. The DNA shown is the 51-base CDR3, in frame from base 1. The paper's findings and limits, for the study overall: Linkage disequilibrium might explain the correlated functional status among segregating V segments, but an unknown experimental factor could not be ruled out. Sequencing depth was assumed to be roughly uniform across donors in the presence/absence analyses, though that assumption may not hold. Three of the identified cytomegalovirus-associated TCR beta chains were confirmed in vitro to be specific for cytomegalovirus antigens. The authors suggested that the approach could potentially be extended to other disease states and immunological phenotypes. A later analysis associated some 17,000 TCR beta sequences with specific HLA alleles at a false discovery rate of 0.05. In a later analysis, the rate of TCR association differed among HLA loci, with DRB1 alleles having the most associated TCRs and HLA-C alleles having the fewest. The earlier analysis of about 600 of the donors excluded fewer than 20 rarely observed V segments, including chromosome 9 orphons, because counts were too low. Assigning TCR associations to individual alleles was difficult when HLA alleles, especially DR and DQ, strongly co-occurred. V-gene and J-gene trimming of TCR beta chains was associated with a missense DCLRE1C variant in a later genetic analysis, and the association was replicated in an independent cohort. While some public TCRs were present in many individuals, most TCR sequences turned up only very rarely across donors. Because the 87-base-pair reads could not distinguish some IMGT-functional V segments, including TRBV6-2 and TRBV6-3, those segments were excluded. A cluster of highly shared sequence variants was judged likely to be a technical artifact of the sequencing pipeline. The cohort was sequenced for TCR beta chains only, and without alpha or paired-chain data the features that could be detected were limited. A later genetic analysis reported fewer N-insertions in productive TCRs among donors in an Asian-associated ancestry cluster than the roughly 640-donor mean. A further reported finding was that TCR beta sequences accurately predicted the HLA-A and HLA-B alleles for most subjects in the first cohort. Compared with equally common non-associated chains, HLA-associated TCR beta chains in a later analysis were more clonally expanded and had lower generation probabilities. A later analysis found that most CMV-associated TCR beta chains appeared HLA-restricted, with HLA associations seemingly driven largely by CMV exposure. Several of the top co-occurrence clusters appeared to be linked to parvovirus B19, influenza, CMV and Epstein-Barr virus, according to a later analysis. In both the original and validation cohorts, the classifier was reported to diagnose cytomegalovirus status with high specificity and sensitivity. HLA typing was unavailable for some donors at each locus, so association tests used only the typed subset. An earlier analysis of roughly 570 of the donors showed that most TCR beta V segments appeared in productive rearrangements either about 90% or about 30% of the time, which broadly matched IMGT annotations. In the study, some 160 TCR beta chains were listed as associated with cytomegalovirus. For the cohort, immune exposure information was limited to CMV serostatus.

Concerning this clone: Its target antigen remains unknown. It has no much larger one-base neighbor in the sample; base qualities were not kept.

The cohort was made up of roughly 670 healthy bone marrow donors. Cohort members were all nominally healthy when sampled, although unrecorded immune exposures were likely present. The donor was CMV seropositive and was included in the group of 290 or so seropositive cohort members. A peripheral blood sample was collected from each donor, and TCR beta sequencing was performed on peripheral blood mononuclear cells. The Qiagen DNeasy Blood Extraction Kit was used to extract genomic DNA from the blood cell samples. Sequences were obtained from PBMCs. This TCR was recovered from a woman aged 45-60 years in good health and CMV-seropositive. The rearranged chain carries TRBV5-1 and TRBJ2-7, and TRBD2 matches 13 of the central bases. The CDR3 region reads CASSLLPTSGGAYEQYF. The base sequence is TGCGCCAGCAGCCTACTCCCCACTAGCGGGGGGGCTTACGAGCAGTACTTC.